This TCR beta chain was retrieved from a study of CD8 T cells in ankylosing spondylitis. TCRdb used MiXCR to reprocess the 5' RACE reads, holding one entry per CDR3 protein. Altogether fewer than 450,000 distinct CDR3 sequences are present, 15% to 20% being singletons, with the ten largest covering approximately 1%. This clonotype was seen a handful of times. Its matching antigen is unknown. Study-wide findings and caveats: Typical of ankylosing spondylitis blood, it appeared, was a TCR beta motif of about eight highly homologous variants.

The CDR3 totals 14 residues. Trimming pared 2 bases from V and 4 bases from J, leaving 9 bases between. The sample was blood, either unsorted or a sorted T cell fraction (not recorded which). This TCR was sampled from a male donor with ankylosing spondylitis. The chain employs TRBV12-3 or TRBV12-4 and TRBJ1-5; maybe TRBD1 (5 bases). For the CDR3, the DNA is TGTGCCAGCAGTTTATCGGGGCCTAATCAGCCCCAGCATTTT. Encoded protein: CASSLSGPNQPQHF.